Listed below are T cell receptor beta chains from one sample, sequenced in a study of blood T cells in healthy people across ages. TCRdb used MiXCR to reprocess the 5' RACE reads, holding one entry per CDR3 protein. In the table there are 780,000 or so distinct CDR3 sequences, about 55% of which are singletons. Sequencing input: blood. The receptors were gathered from a man older than 75 in good health. CDR3s include the opening cysteine and the closing phenylalanine or tryptophan. D genes are given only for firm matches. Size values are once, few and many counts, or a class for expanded clones, and some rows have none.

>-|TRBV20-1|TRBJ1-1|-
CSARGSGFFTFF
TGCAGTGCTAGAGGGTCAGGGTTTTTTACTTTCTTT
>-|TRBV28|TRBJ2-5|TRBD2
CASRSSGAIQETQYF
TGTGCCAGCAGGTCTAGCGGGGCAATCCAAGAGACCCAGTACTTC
>few|TRBV25-1|TRBJ1-2|-
CAWGGNRANYGYTF
TGTGCCTGGGGGGGCAACAGGGCCAACTATGGCTACACCTTC
>-|TRBV6-1|TRBJ1-2|-
CASSAIPGVGNGYTF
TGTGCCAGCAGTGCGATCCCAGGGGTGGGTAATGGCTACACCTTC
>-|TRBV25-1|TRBJ1-4|-
CASSEGIATNEKLFF
TGTGCCAGCAGTGAGGGGATTGCAACTAATGAAAAACTGTTTTTT
>-|TRBV18|TRBJ2-3|-
CASSPSLTDTQYF
TGTGCCAGCTCACCATCCCTCACAGATACGCAGTATTTT
>-|TRBV18|TRBJ2-7|TRBD1
CASSHKTGSTYEQYF
TGTGCCAGCTCACACAAGACAGGGTCGACCTACGAGCAGTACTTC
>-|TRBV15|TRBJ2-1|TRBD2
CATSIPGTSGRAFYNEQFF
TGTGCCACCAGCATACCCGGGACTAGCGGGAGGGCCTTCTACAATGAGCAGTTCTTC
>-|TRBV28|TRBJ2-7|TRBD2
CASSLTSASSYEQYF
TGTGCCAGCAGTCTCACTAGCGCCAGCTCCTACGAGCAGTACTTC
>-|TRBV7-2|TRBJ2-5|TRBD2
CASSLVGGPTYNEQYF
TGTGCCAGCAGCTTAGTGGGAGGGCCTACCTACAATGAGCAGTACTTC
>few|TRBV25-1|TRBJ2-7|-
CASRLGVGEQYF
TGTGCCAGCAGGCTTGGAGTGGGAGAGCAGTACTTC
>few|TRBV2|TRBJ2-3|-
CASSEGQHRYAYF
TGTGCCAGCAGTGAGGGGCAGCACAGATACGCGTATTTT
>few|TRBV20-1|TRBJ2-5|TRBD2
CSAGGYAGVARETQYF
TGCAGTGCGGGGGGTTATGCGGGAGTGGCGAGGGAGACCCAGTACTTC
>-|TRBV28|TRBJ2-7|-
CASSLTRPPYEQYF
TGTGCCAGCAGTTTAACTAGGCCCCCCTACGAGCAGTACTTC
>-|TRBV11-2|TRBJ2-7|TRBD2
CASSSPGLANYEQYF
TGTGCCAGCAGTTCACCGGGACTAGCTAACTACGAGCAGTACTTC
>-|TRBV5-1|TRBJ2-5|TRBD1
CASSSRTGGETQYF
TGCGCCAGCAGCTCTCGGACAGGTGGGGAGACCCAGTACTTC
>few|TRBV10-3|TRBJ1-2|TRBD1
CAISEGQGRGYTF
TGTGCCATCAGTGAGGGACAGGGCCGAGGCTACACCTTC
>-|TRBV30|TRBJ1-2|TRBD1
CAWIAFQGAEGYTF
TGTGCCTGGATTGCGTTCCAGGGGGCGGAAGGCTACACCTTC
>-|TRBV20-1|TRBJ2-5|TRBD2
CSASSGLAGGQETQYF
TGCAGTGCTAGTTCGGGACTAGCGGGAGGACAAGAGACCCAGTACTTC
>few|TRBV9|TRBJ2-1|-
CASSDRAYNEQFF
TGTGCCAGCAGCGATCGCGCCTACAATGAGCAGTTCTTC
>-|TRBV12-3/TRBV12-4|TRBJ1-5|-
CASSLWVGNQPQHF
TGTGCCAGCAGTTTGTGGGTAGGCAATCAGCCCCAGCATTTT
>-|TRBV5-5|TRBJ2-7|-
CASSSGGVGEQYF
TGTGCCAGCAGCTCCGGCGGGGTGGGAGAGCAGTACTTC
>few|TRBV4-1|TRBJ1-1|-
CASSQDWPPGSTEAFF
TGCGCCAGCAGCCAAGATTGGCCGCCAGGGTCCACTGAAGCTTTCTTT
>-|TRBV12-3/TRBV12-4|TRBJ2-1|TRBD1
CASSPRDRGTLGEQFF
TGTGCCAGCAGTCCACGGGACAGGGGTACATTGGGTGAGCAGTTCTTC
>-|TRBV5-5|TRBJ2-7|TRBD1
CASSLKFRDRVVSYEQYF
TGTGCCAGCAGCTTGAAATTTAGGGACAGGGTCGTCTCCTACGAGCAGTACTTC
>-|TRBV12-3/TRBV12-4|TRBJ2-5|-
CASSIRGPGTFQETQYF
TGTGCCAGCAGTATCCGGGGTCCAGGGACATTCCAAGAGACCCAGTACTTC
>many|TRBV14|TRBJ2-5|-
CASSQTPRGTQYF
TGTGCCAGCAGCCAAACTCCTCGGGGGACCCAGTACTTC
>-|TRBV5-1|TRBJ1-1|-
CASLGGVAEAFF
TGCGCCAGCCTCGGGGGGGTGGCTGAAGCTTTCTTT
>-|TRBV5-1|TRBJ2-7|-
CASSPQTTSYEQYF
TGCGCCAGCAGCCCTCAGACGACCTCCTACGAGCAGTACTTC